Below, 20 T cell receptor beta chains from the same sample are listed, as sequenced in a study of OX40 agonist ivuxolimab in advanced cancers. TCRdb keeps only in-frame clones here, not all; method: immunoSEQ multiplex PCR. The sample comprises 78,000 or so clones, around nine tenths of which are singletons, and less than 0.8% rests with the top ten. The material was CD4+ or CD8+ T cells sorted from blood, obtained in a trial of the OX40 agonist ivuxolimab. These receptors came from an adult with an advanced solid tumor such as melanoma, head and neck, liver or kidney cancer.

The chain links TRBV5-1 to TRBJ1-4, with TRBD1 matching over 8 bases. The CDR3 consists of 14 residues. Germline V lookup: CDR1 SGHRS, CDR2 YFSETQ. V was pared by 3 bases and J by 8 bases, with 6 bases of the junction left unmatched. The CDR3 sequence is CASSSGQGREKLFF. CDR3 coding DNA: TGCGCCAGCAGCTCCGGACAGGGTCGAGAAAAACTGTTTTTT.

V and J are TRBV6-1 and TRBJ1-2; 7 bases line up with TRBD1. Trimming took 7 bases from V and 1 from J; bases not matched to a gene: 3. Germline loops: CDR1 MNHNS, CDR2 SASEGT. The CDR3 sequence is 13 residues long. This CDR3 is CASTGGVNYGYTF. The CDR3 DNA sequence: TGTGCCAGCACAGGGGGAGTTAACTATGGCTACACCTTC.

The chain has TRBV7-8 and TRBJ1-2; maybe TRBD1 (6 bases). Trimming shortened V by 4 bases and J by 8 bases, and 14 bases separated the two germline ends. Germline values: CDR1 SGHVS, CDR2 FQNEAQ. This CDR3 is 13 amino acids long. Written as DNA, the CDR3 is TGTGCCAGCAGCTCCGGGGGCCCTTCGGGCTACACCTTC. This sequence encodes CASSSGGPSGYTF.

V gene TRBV6-6 combines with J gene TRBJ1-3, with a weak D call TRBD1 (5 bases). Trimming left V 8 bases short and J 5 bases short, with 19 bases between. The CDR3 contains 15 residues. Germline V gene sequence: CDR1 MNHNY, CDR2 SVGAGI (reference sequence). The CDR3 loop reads CASWDSLGSRNTIYF. The CDR3 bases are TGTGCCAGCTGGGACTCCTTGGGGTCTAGAAACACCATATATTTT.

The chain employs TRBV5-5 and TRBJ1-2, with 8 bases that match TRBD1. Germline trimming cut 5 bases from V and 7 bases from J; bases unmatched to any gene: 4. The germline V gene has CDR1 SGHKS and CDR2 YYEKEE (reference sequence). This CDR3 has 12 residues. The chain's CDR3 is CASRHTGGGYTF. In DNA, the CDR3 is TGTGCCAGCAGGCATACAGGGGGTGGCTACACCTTC.

The chain links TRBV30 to TRBJ2-7; tentative D call: TRBD2 (7 bases). This CDR3 spans 14 amino acids. V was clipped by 0 bases and J by 3 bases, with 12 bases between them. Per the germline V gene, CDR1 is GTSNPN and CDR2 is SVGIG (reference sequence). The CDR3 loop reads CAWSVEGGHYEQYF. The CDR3 nucleotides are TGTGCCTGGAGTGTTGAGGGGGGGCACTACGAGCAGTACTTC.

This chain links TRBV5-5 with TRBJ1-6, with unresolved D. Germline lookup yields CDR1 SGHKS and CDR2 YYEKEE (reference sequence). Trimming took off 2 bases at V and 6 bases at J, with 12 bases between the two ends. CDR3 size: 15 residues. The CDR3 is CASSFTSNLNSPLHF. The CDR3 DNA sequence: TGTGCCAGCAGCTTCACGTCAAACCTTAATTCACCCCTCCACTTT.

This sequence joins TRBV5-8 and TRBJ2-7, with D maybe TRBD1 (6 bases). Per the germline V gene, CDR1 is SGHTS and CDR2 is YDEGEE. CDR3 size: 15 residues. Trimming removed 0 bases at V and 2 bases at J, with 12 bases between. DNA for the CDR3: TGTGCCAGCAGCTTGGTAGGACAGCTAACCTACGAGCAGTACTTC. This sequence encodes CASSLVGQLTYEQYF. Full variable domain (remainder filled in from reference TRBV5-8 and TRBJ2-7): EAGVTQSPTHLIKTRGQQATLRCSPISGHTSVYWYQQALGLGLQFLLWYDEGEERNRGNFPPRFSGRQFPNYSSELNVNALELEDSALYLCASSLVGQLTYEQYFGPGTRLTVT.

This clone has a single count. This rearrangement joins TRBV6-1 to TRBJ1-5; D unresolved. The germline V and J ends were trimmed by 4 bases and 7 bases, with 14 bases remaining between them. CDR1 and CDR2 (germline): MNHNS, SASEGT. The CDR3 extends over 14 amino acids. This chain's CDR3 is CASSVSGFGQPQHF. The CDR3 nucleotides are TGTGCCAGCAGTGTGTCGGGGTTCGGGCAGCCCCAGCATTTT.

V usage is TRBV28 and J usage is TRBJ1-2; no reliable D call. Germline CDR1 and CDR2: MDHEN and SYDVKM. Deletions cut 3 bases from V and 8 bases from J, with 16 bases between. The CDR3 spans 14 residues. This chain's CDR3 is CASSFDSLSRGYTF. The CDR3 bases are TGTGCCAGCAGTTTCGATTCCCTTTCGAGGGGCTACACCTTC.

The table lists this clone with many counts. This chain joins TRBV6-5 and TRBJ1-2; D unresolved. From germline, CDR1 is MNHEY and CDR2 SVGAGI. The CDR3 has 14 residues. Trimming left V 9 bases short and J 0 bases short, with 14 bases between. As DNA, the CDR3 is TGTGCCAGTCGATCGTCCAATGCTAACTATGGCTACACCTTC. It translates to CASRSSNANYGYTF.

This rearrangement joins TRBV15 to TRBJ2-2; 8 nucleotides match TRBD2. V shed 3 bases and J 0 bases; nucleotides not matched to a gene: 9. The germline V gene has CDR1 LNHNV and CDR2 YYDKDF (reference sequence). The length of the CDR3 is 18 residues. CDR3 sequence (DNA): TGTGCCACCAGCAGCAGACTAGCGACCTACGCGAACACCGGGGAGCTGTTTTTT. Translating it yields CATSSRLATYANTGELFF.

The gene calls are TRBV6-1 and TRBJ1-5; D not resolved. V lost 3 bases to trimming and J lost 4 bases, with 13 bases between them. The CDR3 is 15 amino acids. Germline V lookup: CDR1 MNHNS, CDR2 SASEGT. CDR3 coding DNA: TGTGCCAGCAGTGACCAACCAGGTACGAATCAGCCCCAGCATTTT. Translated, it gives CASSDQPGTNQPQHF.

This clone came up a few times. The rearrangement uses TRBV11-3 and TRBJ2-7, with unresolved D. Germline V lookup: CDR1 SGHNT, CDR2 YENEEA. V gave up 5 bases and J gave up 12 bases, with 14 bases separating them. CDR3 length equals 11 residues. The CDR3 region is CASSPDAVGYF. CDR3 sequence (DNA): TGTGCCAGCAGCCCGGATGCTGTGGGGTACTTC.

The chain is built from TRBV5-4 and TRBJ2-1; D call uncertain. Germline CDR1 reads SGHNT; CDR2 reads YYREEE (reference sequence). The ends were cut back, 0 bases at V and 1 base at J, with 8 bases in the middle. CDR3 size: 15 residues. The CDR3 protein is CASSLDYGSYNEQFF. The CDR3 DNA follows: TGTGCCAGCAGCTTGGATTACGGGTCCTACAATGAGCAGTTCTTC.

The V call is TRBV19, the J call TRBJ1-2; no definite D call. Trimming took 5 bases from V and 5 from J, leaving 6 bases between them. There are 11 residues in the CDR3. Germline V gives CDR1 LNHDA, CDR2 SQIVND (reference sequence). The CDR3 loop reads CASSQAYGYTF. Here the CDR3 DNA reads TGTGCCAGTAGTCAGGCTTATGGCTACACCTTC. The full variable domain, with the rest looked up from reference TRBV19 and TRBJ1-2, is DGGITQSPKYLFRKEGQNVTLSCEQNLNHDAMYWYRQDPGQGLRLIYYSQIVNDFQKGDIAEGYSVSREKKESFPLTVTSAQKNPTAFYLCASSQAYGYTFGSGTRLTVV.

The V call is TRBV5-1, the J call TRBJ2-1; maybe TRBD1 (6 bases). The CDR3 covers 16 residues. The V end lost 3 bases, the J end lost 0 bases, and 13 bases lay between the germline ends. Germline loops: CDR1 SGHRS, CDR2 YFSETQ. CDR3 DNA: TGCGCCAGCAGCTCTAGGGGGTCAAGCTCCTACAATGAGCAGTTCTTC. As protein: CASSSRGSSSYNEQFF. Variable domain in full (rest from reference TRBV5-1 and TRBJ2-1): KAGVTQTPRYLIKTRGQQVTLSCSPISGHRSVSWYQQTPGQGLQFLFEYFSETQRNKGNFPGRFSGRQFSNSRSEMNVSTLELGDSALYLCASSSRGSSSYNEQFFGPGTRLTVL.

The chain recombines TRBV28 with TRBJ1-1, with D unresolved. This CDR3 is built from 12 residues. Trimming pared 7 bases from V and 7 bases from J, leaving 13 bases between. Germline V gene data show CDR1 as MDHEN and CDR2 as SYDVKM. Here the CDR3 DNA reads TGTGCCAGCATGGTCGGCACCCGTGAAGCTTTCTTT. Its protein product is CASMVGTREAFF.

This chain connects TRBV5-1 to TRBJ1-2; 8 nucleotides agree with TRBD1. This CDR3 is 13 amino acids long. V trimming: 4 bases; J trimming: 3 bases; junction bases outside the gene matches: 2. Germline V gene sequence: CDR1 SGHRS, CDR2 YFSETQ. In DNA, the CDR3 is TGCGCCAGCAGCACGGGACAGGACTATGGCTACACCTTC. As protein: CASSTGQDYGYTF.

The chain carries TRBV7-9 and TRBJ1-4; D gene unclear. CDR3 size: 15 residues. Trimming removed 5 bases at V and 5 bases at J, with 15 bases between. CDR1 is SEHNR and CDR2 is FQNEAQ in the germline V gene (reference sequence). CDR3 coding DNA: TGTGCCAGCAGCCCCCGGACGGAATTAAATGAAAAACTGTTTTTT. It encodes CASSPRTELNEKLFF.